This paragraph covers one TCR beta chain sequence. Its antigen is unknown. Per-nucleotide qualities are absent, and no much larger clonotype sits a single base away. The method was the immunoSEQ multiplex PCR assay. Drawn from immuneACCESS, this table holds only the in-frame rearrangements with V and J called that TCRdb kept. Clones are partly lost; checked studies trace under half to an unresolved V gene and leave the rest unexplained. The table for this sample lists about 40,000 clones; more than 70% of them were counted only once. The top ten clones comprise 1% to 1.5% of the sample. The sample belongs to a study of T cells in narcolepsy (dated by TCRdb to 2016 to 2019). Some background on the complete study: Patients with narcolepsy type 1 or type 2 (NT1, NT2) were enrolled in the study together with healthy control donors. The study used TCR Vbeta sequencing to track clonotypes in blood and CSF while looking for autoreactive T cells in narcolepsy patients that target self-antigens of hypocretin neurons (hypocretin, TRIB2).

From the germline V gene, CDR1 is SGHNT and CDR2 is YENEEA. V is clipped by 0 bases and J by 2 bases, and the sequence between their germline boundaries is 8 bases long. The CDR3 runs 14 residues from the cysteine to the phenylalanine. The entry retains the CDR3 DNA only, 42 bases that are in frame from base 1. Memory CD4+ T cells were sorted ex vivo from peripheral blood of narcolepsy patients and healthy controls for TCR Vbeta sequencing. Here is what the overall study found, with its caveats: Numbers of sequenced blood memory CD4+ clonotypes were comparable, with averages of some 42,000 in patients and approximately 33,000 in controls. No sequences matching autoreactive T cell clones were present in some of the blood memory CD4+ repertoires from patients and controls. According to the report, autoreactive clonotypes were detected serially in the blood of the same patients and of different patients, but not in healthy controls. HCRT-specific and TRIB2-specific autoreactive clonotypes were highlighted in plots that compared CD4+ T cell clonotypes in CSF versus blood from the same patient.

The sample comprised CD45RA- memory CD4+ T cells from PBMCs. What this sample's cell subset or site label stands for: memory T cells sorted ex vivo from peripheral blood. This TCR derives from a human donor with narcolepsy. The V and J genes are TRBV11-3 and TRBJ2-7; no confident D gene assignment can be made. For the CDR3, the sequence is CASSLDSHTYEQYF. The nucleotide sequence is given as TGTGCCAGCAGCTTAGATTCGCATACCTACGAGCAGTACTTC.